This T cell receptor beta chain derives from a study of vaccination and CD4 T cells after COVID-19. The CDR3 is 14 residues long. Trimming cost V 2 bases and J 5 bases, with 9 bases left between them. With the Oncomine TCR Beta short-read assay, DNA from cultured CD4+ T cells was sequenced. Each CDR3 protein gets one entry after TCRdb re-called the PCR reads with MiXCR. The sample holds 3,500 to 4,500 distinct CDR3 sequences; roughly 15% are singletons and the top ten take 19%. As to this clonotype: Its antigen is still unknown.

This sample's treatment: approximately 10-day PBMC culture with coronavirus spike peptide pools or control peptides (ViraFEST assay). The TCR originated in a human donor who had recovered from COVID-19. The sequenced sample consisted of CD4+ T cells from blood, cultured in vitro. The chain uses TRBV12-3 or TRBV12-4 and TRBJ2-2; D possibly corresponds to TRBD1 (6 bases). The CDR3 protein is CASSLKGGTGELFF. The CDR3 DNA sequence: TGTGCCAGCAGTTTAAAAGGGGGTACCGGGGAGCTGTTTTTT.